The present T cell receptor beta chain was sequenced within a study of regulatory and conventional T cells in RAG deficiency. Study-wide results and caveats: Omenn CD25-high CD127-low cells may be activated cells, not true Tregs. Control T-cell subsets had markedly higher Shannon entropy and lower Simpson indices than RAG-deficient patients. In Omenn syndrome, Treg and Tconv repertoires overlapped >80%.

Regulatory T cells were sorted from blood as CD4+ CD25-high CD127-low cells. As regards this clone: Its antigen is currently unknown.

Only in-frame clones appear in the TCRdb table, and some are missing; sequencing was by immunoSEQ multiplex PCR. The table includes tens of thousands of clones, 80% to 95% detected once. Germline loops: CDR1 SGHKS, CDR2 YYEKEE (reference sequence). V shed 0 bases, J shed 9 bases, and the junction held 7 bases outside the gene matches. The CDR3 loop spans 15 amino acids. The same data also contributed to another study, on regulatory T cells. From that report: The primer mix had 52 TRBV and 13 TRBJ primers.

The sample comprised Tregs sorted from blood. The genes are TRBV5-5 and TRBJ1-2, with 11 bases identical to TRBD1. The sequence derives from a human donor in good health. CDR3 DNA: TGTGCCAGCAGCTTGGCCGGACAGGGGGCTATACGCTACACCTTC. This translates into CASSLAGQGAIRYTF.